The entry that follows covers one T cell receptor beta chain sequence. Its antigen is unidentified. This record belongs to a study of vaccination and CD4 T cells after COVID-19. The germline V gene has CDR1 SGHVS and CDR2 FNYEAQ. Trimming cost V 2 bases and J 0 bases, with 8 bases left between them. The CDR3 contains 15 residues. Specified treatment: roughly ten-day PBMC culture with coronavirus spike peptide pools or control peptides (ViraFEST assay). CD4+ T cells that came from the unexposed donor were collected before the COVID-19 pandemic (2011-2018). After being plated at fewer than 2.5 million per well, PBMCs were cultured with about 10 IU/ml IL-2 and approximately 10 ug/ml peptide pools. Oncomine TCR Beta short-read sequencing was applied to DNA from cultured CD4+ T cells. Extraction of genomic DNA was performed on cultured CD4+ T cells. Using its own MiXCR run on the PCR reads, TCRdb lists one record per CDR3 protein. The profile shows 6,000 to 7,000 distinct CDR3 sequences, about 24% of them singletons.

This receptor was taken from a human donor in good health. V gene TRBV7-6 combines with J gene TRBJ1-3; unclear D gene. Sequences were obtained from CD4+ T cells from blood, cultured in vitro. The chain's CDR3 is CASSLSSNSGNTIYF. The CDR3 DNA reads TGTGCCAGCAGCTTATCAAGCAACTCTGGAAACACCATATATTTT.